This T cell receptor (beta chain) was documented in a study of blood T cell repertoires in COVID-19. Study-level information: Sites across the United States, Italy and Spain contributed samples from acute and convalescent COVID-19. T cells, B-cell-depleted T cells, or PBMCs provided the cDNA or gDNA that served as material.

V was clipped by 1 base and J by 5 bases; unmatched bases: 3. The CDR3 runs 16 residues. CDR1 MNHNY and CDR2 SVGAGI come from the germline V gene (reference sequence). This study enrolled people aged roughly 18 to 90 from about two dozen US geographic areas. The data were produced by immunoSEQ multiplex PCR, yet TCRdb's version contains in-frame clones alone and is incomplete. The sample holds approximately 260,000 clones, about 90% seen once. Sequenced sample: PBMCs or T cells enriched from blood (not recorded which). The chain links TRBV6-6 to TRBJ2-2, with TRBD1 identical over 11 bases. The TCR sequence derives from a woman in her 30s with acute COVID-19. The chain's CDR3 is CASSYWDRGGTGELFF. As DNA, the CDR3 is TGTGCCAGCAGTTACTGGGACAGGGGGGGGACCGGGGAGCTGTTTTTT.